These 27 T cell receptor beta chains share one sample of origin, sequenced in a study of blood T cell repertoires in COVID-19. Only in-frame clones appear in the TCRdb table, and some are missing; sequencing was by immunoSEQ multiplex PCR. The table includes over 250,000 clones, 88% detected once. The sample was PBMCs or T cells enriched from blood (not recorded which). All receptors derive from an older woman in a cohort exposed to, infected with or recovered from COVID-19 (not recorded which).

The J gene is TRBJ1-3, the V gene TRBV7-2; D remains unclear. From germline, CDR1 is SGHTA and CDR2 FQGNSA. V was cut by 2 bases and J by 2 bases, with 10 bases left in between. The CDR3 is 15 amino acids. Written as DNA, the CDR3 is TGTGCCAGCAGCTTATCGGGAACGCCTGGAAACACCATATATTTT. This translates into CASSLSGTPGNTIYF.

The chain links TRBV7-2 to TRBJ2-1, with TRBD2 as a possible D gene (6 bases). This CDR3 has 15 residues. CDR1 is SGHTA and CDR2 is FQGNSA in the germline V gene. V dropped 5 bases and J dropped 4 bases, with 15 bases sitting between them. The CDR3 is CASSRGVLGYNEQFF. CDR3 bases: TGTGCCAGCAGCCGCGGGGTCCTTGGGTACAATGAGCAGTTCTTC.

The V call is TRBV20-1, the J call TRBJ1-2, with D tentatively TRBD1 (6 bases). The CDR3 length is 11 residues. Trimming removed 5 bases at V and 8 bases at J, with 12 bases between. Germline lookup yields CDR1 DFQATT and CDR2 SNEGSKA (reference sequence). This CDR3 reads CSALQGWGYTF. The CDR3 region has the DNA TGCAGTGCTCTACAGGGCTGGGGCTACACCTTC.

This rearrangement joins TRBV19 to TRBJ2-7; D remains unclear. Germline V gives CDR1 LNHDA, CDR2 SQIVND (reference sequence). This CDR3 is 14 amino acids long. V lost 4 bases and J 3 bases, leaving 13 bases between the germline ends. DNA of the CDR3: TGTGCCAGTAGTACCGTTAGAGGCGGCTACGAGCAGTACTTC. Protein sequence: CASSTVRGGYEQYF.

J is TRBJ1-3 and V is TRBV27, with D possibly being TRBD1 (6 bases). Trimming removed 0 bases at V and 3 bases at J, with 12 bases between. Germline CDR1 and CDR2: MNHEY and SMNVEV (reference sequence). The CDR3 loop spans 16 amino acids. The CDR3 DNA reads TGTGCCAGCAGTTTATCGACAGGCCTCGGTGGAAACACCATATATTTT. This sequence encodes CASSLSTGLGGNTIYF.

The chain combines TRBV27 with TRBJ2-7; 13 bases fit TRBD2. This CDR3 has 16 residues. CDR1 and CDR2 (germline): MNHEY, SMNVEV (reference sequence). V trimming: 0 bases; J trimming: 5 bases; junction bases outside the gene matches: 4. CDR3 DNA sequence: TGTGCCAGCAGTTTATCTACTAGCGGGAGGGAGAACGAGCAGTACTTC. Its protein product is CASSLSTSGRENEQYF.

The table lists this clone with a count of one. This chain's CDR3 is CASQTQWATEAFF. CDR3 bases: TGTGCCTCACAAACCCAGTGGGCGACTGAAGCTTTCTTT. The V and J genes are TRBV30 and TRBJ1-1; D not resolved. The V and J ends lost 7 bases and 5 bases respectively, with 17 bases between them. Germline loops: CDR1 GTSNPN, CDR2 SVGIG (reference sequence). CDR3 length: 13 amino acids.

This chain connects TRBV3-1 (or the pseudogene TRBV3-2) to TRBJ1-2; a weak D match, TRBD1 (5 bases). The V gene lost 2 bases and the J gene lost 13 bases, with 20 bases spanning the gap. The CDR3 is made up of 14 amino acids. Germline V CDR1 and CDR2: LGHDT, YNNKEL (reference sequence). The CDR3 DNA reads as TGTGCCAGCAGCCAACCGGGGACCGGAGGGTGGTTCACCTTC. It codes for CASSQPGTGGWFTF.

This chain uses TRBV6-2 or TRBV6-3 with TRBJ2-7, with a tentative D call TRBD2 (7 bases). V shed 0 bases and J shed 3 bases, with 18 bases lying between them. This CDR3 spans 17 amino acids. CDR1 MNHEY and CDR2 SVGEGT come from the germline V gene. The CDR3 region has the DNA TGTGCCAGCAGTTACTCGATGGCTCGGGGGGCGGACTACGAGCAGTACTTC. This encodes CASSYSMARGADYEQYF.

V is TRBV2 and J is TRBJ2-1; D call uncertain. The CDR3 consists of 12 residues. CDR1 is SNHLY, CDR2 FYNNEI, per germline. V lost 6 bases to trimming and J lost 6 bases, with 9 bases between them. CDR3 sequence: CASRYVSNEQFF. The CDR3 coding sequence is TGTGCCAGCAGATATGTGAGCAATGAGCAGTTCTTC.

J is TRBJ2-5 and V is TRBV18, with a tentative D call TRBD1 (6 bases). This CDR3 region has 17 residues. Germline V lookup: CDR1 KGHSH, CDR2 LQKENI. Trimming shortened V by 0 bases and J by 2 bases, and 16 bases separated the two germline ends. In DNA, the CDR3 is TGTGCCAGCTCACCACCGGTCGCAGGGGTTGTTCAAGAGACCCAGTACTTC. This codes for CASSPPVAGVVQETQYF. Full variable domain (missing parts from reference TRBV18 and TRBJ2-5): NAGVMQNPRHLVRRRGQEARLRCSPMKGHSHVYWYRQLPEEGLKFMVYLQKENIIDESGMPKERFSAEFPKEGPSILRIQQVVRGDSAAYFCASSPPVAGVVQETQYFGPGTRLLVL.

This chain links TRBV9 with TRBJ2-7; TRBD2 matches at 7 bases. Germline V gives CDR1 SGDLS, CDR2 YYNGEE. The CDR3 length is 13 residues. Germline trimming cut 2 bases from V and 7 bases from J; bases unmatched to any gene: 6. Here the CDR3 reads CASSVRLAGEQYF. The CDR3 DNA reads TGTGCCAGCAGCGTCCGGTTAGCGGGTGAGCAGTACTTC.

For the CDR3, the DNA is TGCGCCAGCAGCGAGGGTATATCTAGCAATCAGCCCCAGCATTTT. Amino acids: CASSEGISSNQPQHF. The rearrangement links TRBV5-1 to TRBJ1-5; D is unclear. Trimming pared 4 bases from V and 0 bases from J, leaving 11 bases between. The CDR3 contains 15 residues. In germline, CDR1 is SGHRS, CDR2 YFSETQ.

The rearrangement joins TRBV25-1 to TRBJ1-6; TRBD1 matches at 9 bases. Germline CDR1 reads MGHDK; CDR2 reads SYGVNS. The CDR3 is 14 amino acids. The V segment lost 4 bases and the J segment 9 bases; nucleotides outside the gene matches: 4. CDR3 region: CASSGTGDSSPLHF. The CDR3 DNA reads TGTGCCAGCAGTGGGACAGGGGACAGTTCACCCCTCCACTTT.

V is TRBV18 and J is TRBJ2-1, with 12 bases that match TRBD2. The CDR3 covers 16 residues. CDR1 is KGHSH and CDR2 is LQKENI in the germline V gene. The V segment lost 6 bases and the J segment 10 bases; nucleotides outside the gene matches: 13. The DNA for the CDR3 is TGTGCCAGCTCTTCGACCACTAGCGGGGGGACCCGCGAGCAGTTCTTC. It codes for CASSSTTSGGTREQFF.

The chain joins TRBV5-6 to TRBJ1-1, with a weak D call TRBD1 (5 bases). In germline, CDR1 is SGHDT, CDR2 YYEEEE. V dropped 4 bases and J dropped 1 base, with 11 bases sitting between them. This CDR3 spans 14 amino acids. DNA of the CDR3: TGTGCCAGCAGCCCGACAGTTTCGAACACTGAAGCTTTCTTT. Its translation is CASSPTVSNTEAFF. Drawing the rest from reference TRBV5-6 and TRBJ1-1, the complete variable domain is DAGVTQSPTHLIKTRGQQVTLRCSPKSGHDTVSWYQQALGQGPQFIFQYYEEEERQRGNFPDRFSGHQFPNYSSELNVNALLLGDSALYLCASSPTVSNTEAFFGQGTRLTVV.

The rearrangement links TRBV28 to TRBJ2-6; D is unclear. The CDR3 extends over 15 amino acids. Trimming stripped 6 bases from V and 0 bases from J, with 9 bases between. Germline V gene lookup returns CDR1 MDHEN and CDR2 SYDVKM. CDR3 bases: TGTGCCAGCAGAGACACCACCTCTGGGGCCAACGTCCTGACTTTC. It is translated as CASRDTTSGANVLTF.

This clone was counted a single time. Different DNA sequences within this sample yield the same CDR3. V is TRBV29-1 and J is TRBJ2-3; TRBD1 aligns across 8 bases. V dropped 6 bases and J dropped 6; count of bases not matched to a gene: 5. Looked up from germline, CDR1 is SQVTM and CDR2 is ANQGSEA. The CDR3 length is 12 residues. CDR3 sequence (DNA): TGCAGCGTCCAGGGGGCTGGGGATACGCAGTATTTT. This gives the protein CSVQGAGDTQYF.

The chain has TRBV4-2 and TRBJ2-1; 13 bases are a match to TRBD2. The V segment lost 0 bases and the J segment 7 bases; nucleotides outside the gene matches: 3. CDR3 length: 16 amino acids. Per germline, CDR1 LGHNA and CDR2 YNFKEQ. CDR3 bases: TGTGCCAGCAGCCAAGATGGACTAGCGGGAGTAAATGAGCAGTTCTTC. Encoded protein: CASSQDGLAGVNEQFF.

V is TRBV12-3 or TRBV12-4 and J is TRBJ1-6; D gene unclear. The V end was cut by 1 base, the J end by 6 bases, with 4 bases between. The CDR3 loop spans 13 amino acids. CDR3 sequence: CASSLGSNSPLHF. CDR3 nucleotides: TGTGCCAGCAGTTTAGGCAGTAATTCACCCCTCCACTTT.

V is TRBV6-5 and J is TRBJ2-2, with 9 bases lining up with TRBD1. J gave up 5 bases and V 6 bases, and 7 bases lay outside the gene matches. CDR3 size: 15 residues. Looked up from germline, CDR1 is MNHEY and CDR2 is SVGAGI. The CDR3 region has the DNA TGTGCCAGCAGACCCGACAGGGGGGCGACCGGGGAGCTGTTTTTT. Amino acids: CASRPDRGATGELFF.

V is TRBV3-1 (or the pseudogene TRBV3-2) and J is TRBJ1-1, with a weak D call TRBD1 (5 bases). The CDR3 extends over 18 amino acids. Germline CDR1 and CDR2: LGHDT and YNNKEL (reference sequence). V lost 4 bases and J lost 6, with 27 bases in between. CDR3 residues: CASSPVRGLQDIFAEAFF. The CDR3 nucleotides are TGTGCCAGCAGCCCGGTCCGAGGTCTACAGGACATTTTCGCTGAAGCTTTCTTT.

This chain connects TRBV28 to TRBJ1-4, with TRBD1 identical over 7 bases. The ends lost 5 bases at V and 7 bases at J; junction bases unmatched: 13. CDR1 and CDR2 from the germline V gene are MDHEN and SYDVKM. The CDR3 is 16 amino acids. The CDR3 loop is CASSETGTVSAEKLFF. The CDR3, as DNA: TGTGCCAGCAGTGAAACCGGGACAGTTTCGGCTGAAAAACTGTTTTTT.

The genes are TRBV27 and TRBJ2-1; 10 bases are shared with TRBD1. V lost 3 bases, J lost 5 bases, and 7 bases stayed unmatched. Looked up from germline, CDR1 is MNHEY and CDR2 is SMNVEV (reference sequence). The CDR3 length is 16 residues. CDR3 DNA: TGTGCCAGCAGTTTCGCTCGGACAGGGGGGAACAATGAGCAGTTCTTC. Translated, it gives CASSFARTGGNNEQFF.

This chain connects TRBV12-3 or TRBV12-4 to TRBJ1-1; unclear D gene. This CDR3 is built from 12 residues. Trimming pared 6 bases from V and 10 bases from J, leaving 15 bases between. The CDR3 reads CASSPRSIRAFF. CDR3 bases: TGTGCCAGCAGCCCCAGGTCGATTCGAGCTTTCTTT.

The chain carries TRBV7-8 and TRBJ1-2; D call uncertain. V was pared by 1 base and J by 5 bases, with 8 bases between. Per the germline V gene, CDR1 is SGHVS and CDR2 is FQNEAQ. The CDR3 has 13 amino acids. The CDR3 nucleotides are TGTGCCAGCAGCTTAGGAGAGGTGTATGGCTACACCTTC. Translated: CASSLGEVYGYTF. Full variable domain (rest looked up from reference TRBV7-8 and TRBJ1-2): GAGVSQSPRYKVAKRGQDVALRCDPISGHVSLFWYQQALGQGPEFLTYFQNEAQLDKSGLPSDRFFAERPEGSVSTLKIQRTQQEDSAVYLCASSLGEVYGYTFGSGTRLTVV.

V is TRBV4-3 and J is TRBJ2-1, with 7 bases lining up with TRBD2. This CDR3 comprises 17 residues. CDR1 is LGHNA and CDR2 is YSLEER in the germline V gene. The V segment lost 0 bases and the J segment 1 base; nucleotides outside the gene matches: 6. The CDR3 is CASSQDTGGSSYNEQFF. CDR3 sequence (DNA): TGCGCCAGCAGCCAAGATACAGGCGGGAGTTCCTACAATGAGCAGTTCTTC.